The 15 T cell receptor beta chains presented below share a single source sample, sequenced in a study of identical twins. TCRdb called the 5' RACE reads again in MiXCR, with one record for every CDR3 protein. The sample records approximately 210,000 distinct CDR3 sequences, approximately 15% being singletons. These same data were also listed under a study on T cells expressing NK-cell markers.

The sample comprised CD8+ T cells sorted from blood. These receptors all come from a woman under 30 in good health.

The V gene is TRBV10-2, the J gene TRBJ2-4, with D maybe TRBD2 (6 bases). The ends were cut back, 6 bases at V and 0 bases at J, with 18 bases in the middle. The CDR3 has 17 residues. Germline V lookup: CDR1 WSHSY, CDR2 SAAADI. CDR3 sequence (DNA): TGCGCCAGCAGGGCGGCGGGGAGCTACTTAGCCAAAAACATTCAGTACTTC. Its translation is CASRAAGSYLAKNIQYF.

In this sample, this clonotype turned up many times. This sequence joins TRBV7-8 and TRBJ2-7; D possibly corresponds to TRBD2 (5 bases). Per germline, CDR1 SGHVS and CDR2 FQNEAQ. With 6 bases removed from V and 2 bases from J, the gap between germline ends came to 8 bases. This CDR3 is 12 amino acids long. The DNA for the CDR3 is TGTGCCAGCAGGTCCGGGACCTACGAGCAGTACTTC. Translation gives CASRSGTYEQYF.

In this sample, this clonotype turned up a few times. This chain connects TRBV9 to TRBJ1-1; 7 bases are shared with TRBD1. The CDR3 consists of 15 residues. Germline-derived CDR1 and CDR2 are SGDLS and YYNGEE. The trim removed 3 bases at V and 0 bases at J, leaving 5 bases unmatched. CDR3 protein: CASSDEGAMNTEAFF. The DNA of the CDR3 is TGTGCCAGCAGCGACGAGGGGGCAATGAACACTGAAGCTTTCTTT.

This clonotype was seen a handful of times. This sequence joins TRBV2 and TRBJ2-1; weak D call: TRBD1 (5 bases). V was pared by 7 bases and J by 0 bases, with 10 bases between. The CDR3 contains 14 residues. Germline CDR1 reads SNHLY; CDR2 reads FYNNEI. The CDR3 spells CASKGPSSYNEQFF. The CDR3 DNA follows: TGTGCCAGCAAGGGGCCAAGCTCCTACAATGAGCAGTTCTTC.

The V and J genes are TRBV6-5 and TRBJ2-7, with D possibly being TRBD1 or TRBD2 (5 bases each). The CDR3 is made up of 15 amino acids. Germline V gene data show CDR1 as MNHEY and CDR2 as SVGAGI. V lost 4 bases to trimming and J lost 6 bases, with 19 bases between them. In nucleotides, the CDR3 is TGTGCCAGCAGTTCCGCCGGGACCAGGGTCGGCGAGCAGTACTTC. Its protein product is CASSSAGTRVGEQYF.

The chain recombines TRBV12-3 or TRBV12-4 with TRBJ2-3, with unresolved D. Trimming shortened V by 5 bases and J by 2 bases, and 8 bases separated the two germline ends. There are 13 residues in the CDR3. The CDR3 DNA follows: TGTGCCAGCAGTAGGGATTTCACAGATACGCAGTATTTT. It specifies CASSRDFTDTQYF.

The table lists this clonotype with a few counts. The chain recombines TRBV29-1 with TRBJ2-1; the D gene could be TRBD1 or TRBD2 (5 bases each). The CDR3 spans 14 residues. Trimming pared 8 bases from V and 0 bases from J, leaving 14 bases between. Germline CDR1 SQVTM, CDR2 ANQGSEA. The chain's CDR3 is CSLRDLTSYNEQFF. Written as DNA, the CDR3 is TGCAGCCTTCGGGACCTGACCTCCTACAATGAGCAGTTCTTC.

At least ten counts were recorded for this clonotype. This chain uses TRBV6-2 or TRBV6-3 with TRBJ2-1; unclear D gene. V was shortened by 4 bases and J by 7 bases, with 8 bases between the two germline ends. This CDR3 spans 12 amino acids. CDR1 and CDR2 from the germline V gene are MNHEY and SVGEGT. DNA for the CDR3: TGTGCCAGCAGTTTGGGGATAAATGAGCAGTTCTTC. This translates into CASSLGINEQFF.

In this sample, this clonotype turned up a few times. The gene calls are TRBV18 and TRBJ2-7; the D gene is possibly TRBD2 (5 bases). The CDR3 totals 15 residues. Germline CDR1 KGHSH, CDR2 LQKENI. V lost 6 bases and J lost 1, with 16 bases in between. The CDR3 sequence is CASSPGERESYEQYF. The CDR3 DNA reads TGTGCCAGCTCCCCCGGGGAGAGGGAGTCCTACGAGCAGTACTTC.

The CDR3: CASSADPDLNTEAFF. DNA for the CDR3: TGTGCCAGCAGCGCGGACCCTGATCTGAACACTGAAGCTTTCTTT. The genes are TRBV6-4 and TRBJ1-1; D is ambiguous. CDR3 length equals 15 residues. Trimming shortened V by 6 bases and J by 0 bases, and 14 bases separated the two germline ends. The germline gives CDR1 MRHNA, CDR2 SNTAGT.

The J gene is TRBJ2-1, the V gene TRBV29-1, with TRBD2 matching over 9 bases. Germline values: CDR1 SQVTM, CDR2 ANQGSEA. This CDR3 contains 14 residues. J gave up 8 bases and V 4 bases, and 9 bases lay outside the gene matches. CDR3 in amino acids: CSVGWTSAFDEQFF. The CDR3 bases are TGCAGCGTTGGATGGACTAGCGCCTTTGATGAGCAGTTCTTC.

The genes are TRBV7-9 and TRBJ1-2, with D maybe TRBD1 (5 bases). V was shortened by 7 bases and J by 6 bases, with 15 bases between the two germline ends. This CDR3 region has 13 residues. CDR1 and CDR2 from the germline V gene are SEHNR and FQNEAQ (reference sequence). The CDR3: CASIKLGGDGYTF. CDR3 bases: TGTGCCAGCATTAAACTCGGGGGGGATGGCTACACCTTC.

A few counts support this clonotype. This chain uses TRBV7-8 with TRBJ2-1; D possibly corresponds to TRBD2 (5 bases). Germline CDR1 and CDR2: SGHVS and FQNEAQ. V was shortened by 3 bases and J by 3 bases, with 9 bases between the two germline ends. This CDR3 has 14 residues. The CDR3 sequence: CASSFDYFYNEQFF. DNA of the CDR3: TGTGCCAGCAGCTTTGACTATTTCTACAATGAGCAGTTCTTC.

The chain links TRBV7-9 to TRBJ2-1; 12 bases agree with TRBD2. Germline V lookup: CDR1 SEHNR, CDR2 FQNEAQ (reference sequence). The CDR3 has 17 residues. J gave up 7 bases and V 0 bases, and 7 bases lay outside the gene matches. In DNA, the CDR3 is TGTGCCAGCAGCTTAGCATCTTTCGGACTAGCGGGGAATGAGCAGTTCTTC. This codes for CASSLASFGLAGNEQFF.

This clonotype was detected ten times or more. The chain is built from TRBV10-3 and TRBJ1-2; D is unresolved. V was cut by 5 bases and J by 7 bases, with 8 bases left in between. The CDR3 contains 11 residues. Germline CDR1 ENHRY, CDR2 SYGVKD. CDR3 sequence reads: CAISQGSGYTF. CDR3 DNA sequence: TGTGCCATCAGTCAAGGGAGTGGCTACACCTTC.